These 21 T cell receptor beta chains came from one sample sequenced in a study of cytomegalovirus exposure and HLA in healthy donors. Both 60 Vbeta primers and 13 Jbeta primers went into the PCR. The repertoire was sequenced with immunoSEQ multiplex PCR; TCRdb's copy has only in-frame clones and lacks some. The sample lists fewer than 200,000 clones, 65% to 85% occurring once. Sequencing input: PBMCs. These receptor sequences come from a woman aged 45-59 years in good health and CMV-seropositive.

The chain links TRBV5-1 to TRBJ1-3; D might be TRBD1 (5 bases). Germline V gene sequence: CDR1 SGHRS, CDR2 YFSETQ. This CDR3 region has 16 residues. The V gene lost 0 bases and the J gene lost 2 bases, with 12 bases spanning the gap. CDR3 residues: CASSLAMWGAGNTIYF. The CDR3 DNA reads TGCGCCAGCAGCTTGGCGATGTGGGGGGCTGGAAACACCATATATTTT.

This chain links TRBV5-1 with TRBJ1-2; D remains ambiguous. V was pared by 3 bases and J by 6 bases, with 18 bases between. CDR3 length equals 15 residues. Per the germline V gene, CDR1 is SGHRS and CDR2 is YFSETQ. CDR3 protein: CASSSFGDELHGYTF. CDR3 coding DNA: TGCGCCAGCAGCTCCTTCGGAGACGAACTCCATGGCTACACCTTC. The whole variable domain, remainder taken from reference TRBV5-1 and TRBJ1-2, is KAGVTQTPRYLIKTRGQQVTLSCSPISGHRSVSWYQQTPGQGLQFLFEYFSETQRNKGNFPGRFSGRQFSNSRSEMNVSTLELGDSALYLCASSSFGDELHGYTFGSGTRLTVV.

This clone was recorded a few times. CDR3 in amino acids: CASSSPSAGANVLTF. The DNA of the CDR3 is TGTGCCAGCAGCTCCCCCTCAGCTGGGGCCAACGTCCTGACTTTC. The genes are TRBV7-9 and TRBJ2-6; D gene unclear. V was pared by 4 bases and J by 2 bases, with 9 bases between. CDR1 is SEHNR, CDR2 FQNEAQ, per germline (reference sequence). The CDR3 covers 15 residues.

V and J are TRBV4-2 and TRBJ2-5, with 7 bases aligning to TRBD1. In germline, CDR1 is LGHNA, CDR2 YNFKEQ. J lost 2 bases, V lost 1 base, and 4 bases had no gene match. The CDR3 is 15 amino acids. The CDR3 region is CASSQGTGEQETQYF. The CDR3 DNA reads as TGTGCCAGCAGCCAAGGCACAGGGGAGCAAGAGACCCAGTACTTC.

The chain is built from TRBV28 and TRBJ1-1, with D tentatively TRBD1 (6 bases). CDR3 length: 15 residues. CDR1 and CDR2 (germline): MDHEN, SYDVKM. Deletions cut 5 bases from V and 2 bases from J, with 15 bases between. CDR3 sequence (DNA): TGTGCCAGCAGTACGGCGGACAGACACAACACTGAAGCTTTCTTT. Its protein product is CASSTADRHNTEAFF.

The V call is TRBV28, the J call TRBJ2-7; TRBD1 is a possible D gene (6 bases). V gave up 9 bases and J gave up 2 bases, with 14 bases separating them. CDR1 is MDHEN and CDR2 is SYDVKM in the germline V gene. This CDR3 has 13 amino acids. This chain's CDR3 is CASTGIFTYEQYF. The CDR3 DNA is TGTGCCAGTACAGGGATCTTCACCTACGAGCAGTACTTC. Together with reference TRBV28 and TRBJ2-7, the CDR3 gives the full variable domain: DVKVTQSSRYLVKRTGEKVFLECVQDMDHENMFWYRQDPGLGLRLIYFSYDVKMKEKGDIPEGYSVSREKKERFSLILESASTNQTSMYLCASTGIFTYEQYFGPGTRLTVT.

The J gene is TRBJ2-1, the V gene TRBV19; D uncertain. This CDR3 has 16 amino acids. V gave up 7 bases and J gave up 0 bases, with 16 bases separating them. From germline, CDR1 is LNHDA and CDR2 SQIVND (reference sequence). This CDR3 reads CASKFSGPNSYNEQFF. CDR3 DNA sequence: TGTGCCAGTAAGTTTTCTGGCCCGAACTCCTACAATGAGCAGTTCTTC.

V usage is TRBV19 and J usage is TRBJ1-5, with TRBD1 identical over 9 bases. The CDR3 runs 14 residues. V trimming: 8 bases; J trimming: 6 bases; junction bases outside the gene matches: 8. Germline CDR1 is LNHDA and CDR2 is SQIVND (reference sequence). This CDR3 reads CASSPGTGSQPQHF. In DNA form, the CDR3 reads TGTGCCAGTTCCCCCGGGACAGGGTCTCAGCCCCAGCATTTT.

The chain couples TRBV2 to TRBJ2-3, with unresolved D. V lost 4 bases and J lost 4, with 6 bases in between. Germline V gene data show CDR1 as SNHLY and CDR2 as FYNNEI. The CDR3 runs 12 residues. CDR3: CASSGVADTQYF. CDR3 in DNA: TGTGCCAGCAGTGGAGTCGCAGATACGCAGTATTTT.

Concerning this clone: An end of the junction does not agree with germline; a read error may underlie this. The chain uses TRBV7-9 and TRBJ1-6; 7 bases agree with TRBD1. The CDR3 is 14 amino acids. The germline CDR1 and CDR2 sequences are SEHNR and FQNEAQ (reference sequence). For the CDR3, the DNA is TGTGCCAGCAGCCGAGGGGGCCTGGATTCACACCTCCACTTT. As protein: CASSRGGLDSHLHF.

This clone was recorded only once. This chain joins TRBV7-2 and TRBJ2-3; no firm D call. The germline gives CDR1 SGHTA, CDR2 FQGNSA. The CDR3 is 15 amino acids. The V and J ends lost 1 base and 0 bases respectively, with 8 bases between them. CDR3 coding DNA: TGTGCCAGCAGCTTAGAACTACCTAGCACAGATACGCAGTATTTT. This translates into CASSLELPSTDTQYF.

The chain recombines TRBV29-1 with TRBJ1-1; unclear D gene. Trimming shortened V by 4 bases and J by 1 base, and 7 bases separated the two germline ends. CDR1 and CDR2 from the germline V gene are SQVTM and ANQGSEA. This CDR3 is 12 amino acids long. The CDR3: CSVAEPNTEAFF. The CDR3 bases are TGCAGCGTTGCCGAGCCGAACACTGAAGCTTTCTTT.

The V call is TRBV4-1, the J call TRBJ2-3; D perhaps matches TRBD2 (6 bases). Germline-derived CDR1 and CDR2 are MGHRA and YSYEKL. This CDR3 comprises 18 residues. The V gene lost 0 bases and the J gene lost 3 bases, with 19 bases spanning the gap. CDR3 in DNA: TGCGCCAGCAGCCAAGACCCGGGACTGTCGGGCGGAACAGATACGCAGTATTTT. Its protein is CASSQDPGLSGGTDTQYF.

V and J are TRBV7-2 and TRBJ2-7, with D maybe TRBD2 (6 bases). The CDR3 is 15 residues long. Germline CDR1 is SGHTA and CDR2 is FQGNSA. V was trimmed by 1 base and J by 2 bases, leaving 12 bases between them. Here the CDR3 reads CASSLGGRNPYEQYF. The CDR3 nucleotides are TGTGCCAGCAGCTTAGGGGGGAGGAATCCCTACGAGCAGTACTTC.

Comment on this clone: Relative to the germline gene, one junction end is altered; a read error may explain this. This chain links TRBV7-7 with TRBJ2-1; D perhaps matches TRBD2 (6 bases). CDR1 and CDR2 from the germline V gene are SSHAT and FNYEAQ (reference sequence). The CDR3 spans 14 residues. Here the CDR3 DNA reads TGTGCTAGCAGCCCTAATTACGGGGGCAATGAGCAGTTCTTC. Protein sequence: CASSPNYGGNEQFF. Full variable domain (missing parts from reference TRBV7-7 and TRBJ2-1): GAGVSQSPRYKVTKRGQDVTLRCDPISSHATLYWYQQALGQGPEFLTYFNYEAQPDKSGLPSDRFSAERPEGSISTLTIQRTEQRDSAMYRCASSPNYGGNEQFFGPGTRLTVL.

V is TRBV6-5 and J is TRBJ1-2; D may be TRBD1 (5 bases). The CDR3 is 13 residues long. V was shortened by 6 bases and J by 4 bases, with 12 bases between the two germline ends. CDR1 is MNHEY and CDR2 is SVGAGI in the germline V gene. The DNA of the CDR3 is TGTGCCAGCAGGGGAGGGACTCTCTATGGCTACACCTTC. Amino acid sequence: CASRGGTLYGYTF.

The CDR3 DNA reads as TGTGCCAGCAGCTTGGCTTCGACAGGGGTAACTGAAGCTTTCTTT. Residues: CASSLASTGVTEAFF. The chain uses TRBV5-5 and TRBJ1-1; 8 positions match TRBD1. Germline CDR1 SGHKS, CDR2 YYEKEE (reference sequence). J gave up 5 bases and V 0 bases, and 6 bases lay outside the gene matches. This CDR3 region has 15 residues.

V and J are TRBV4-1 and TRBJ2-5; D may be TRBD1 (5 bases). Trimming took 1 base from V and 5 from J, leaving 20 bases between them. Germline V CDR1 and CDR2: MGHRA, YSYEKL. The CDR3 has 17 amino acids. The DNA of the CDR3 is TGCGCCAGCAGCCAAGCCCCGACCCCAACAGGACGGGAGACCCAGTACTTC. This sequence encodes CASSQAPTPTGRETQYF.

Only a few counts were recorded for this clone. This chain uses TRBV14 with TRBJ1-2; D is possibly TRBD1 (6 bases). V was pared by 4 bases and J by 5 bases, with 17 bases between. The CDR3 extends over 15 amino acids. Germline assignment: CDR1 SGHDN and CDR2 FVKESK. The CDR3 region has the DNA TGTGCCAGCAGCCTCACAAGGTCCGGGACATATGGCTACACCTTC. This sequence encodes CASSLTRSGTYGYTF. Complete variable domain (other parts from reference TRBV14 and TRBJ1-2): EAGVTQFPSHSVIEKGQTVTLRCDPISGHDNLYWYRRVMGKEIKFLLHFVKESKQDESGMPNNRFLAERTGGTYSTLKVQPAELEDSGVYFCASSLTRSGTYGYTFGSGTRLTVV.

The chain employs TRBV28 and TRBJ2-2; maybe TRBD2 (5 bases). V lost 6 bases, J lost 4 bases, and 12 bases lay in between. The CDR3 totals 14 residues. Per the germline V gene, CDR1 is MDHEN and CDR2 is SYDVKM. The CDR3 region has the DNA TGTGCCAGCAGACGAAGCGGCACCACCGGGGAGCTGTTTTTT. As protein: CASRRSGTTGELFF.

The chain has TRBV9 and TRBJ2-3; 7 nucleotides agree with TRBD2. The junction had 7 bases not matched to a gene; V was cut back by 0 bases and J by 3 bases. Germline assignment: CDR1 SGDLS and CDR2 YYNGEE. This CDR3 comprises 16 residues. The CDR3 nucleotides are TGTGCCAGCAGCGTAGGGGGGGGAGAGCAGACAGATACGCAGTATTTT. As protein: CASSVGGGEQTDTQYF.